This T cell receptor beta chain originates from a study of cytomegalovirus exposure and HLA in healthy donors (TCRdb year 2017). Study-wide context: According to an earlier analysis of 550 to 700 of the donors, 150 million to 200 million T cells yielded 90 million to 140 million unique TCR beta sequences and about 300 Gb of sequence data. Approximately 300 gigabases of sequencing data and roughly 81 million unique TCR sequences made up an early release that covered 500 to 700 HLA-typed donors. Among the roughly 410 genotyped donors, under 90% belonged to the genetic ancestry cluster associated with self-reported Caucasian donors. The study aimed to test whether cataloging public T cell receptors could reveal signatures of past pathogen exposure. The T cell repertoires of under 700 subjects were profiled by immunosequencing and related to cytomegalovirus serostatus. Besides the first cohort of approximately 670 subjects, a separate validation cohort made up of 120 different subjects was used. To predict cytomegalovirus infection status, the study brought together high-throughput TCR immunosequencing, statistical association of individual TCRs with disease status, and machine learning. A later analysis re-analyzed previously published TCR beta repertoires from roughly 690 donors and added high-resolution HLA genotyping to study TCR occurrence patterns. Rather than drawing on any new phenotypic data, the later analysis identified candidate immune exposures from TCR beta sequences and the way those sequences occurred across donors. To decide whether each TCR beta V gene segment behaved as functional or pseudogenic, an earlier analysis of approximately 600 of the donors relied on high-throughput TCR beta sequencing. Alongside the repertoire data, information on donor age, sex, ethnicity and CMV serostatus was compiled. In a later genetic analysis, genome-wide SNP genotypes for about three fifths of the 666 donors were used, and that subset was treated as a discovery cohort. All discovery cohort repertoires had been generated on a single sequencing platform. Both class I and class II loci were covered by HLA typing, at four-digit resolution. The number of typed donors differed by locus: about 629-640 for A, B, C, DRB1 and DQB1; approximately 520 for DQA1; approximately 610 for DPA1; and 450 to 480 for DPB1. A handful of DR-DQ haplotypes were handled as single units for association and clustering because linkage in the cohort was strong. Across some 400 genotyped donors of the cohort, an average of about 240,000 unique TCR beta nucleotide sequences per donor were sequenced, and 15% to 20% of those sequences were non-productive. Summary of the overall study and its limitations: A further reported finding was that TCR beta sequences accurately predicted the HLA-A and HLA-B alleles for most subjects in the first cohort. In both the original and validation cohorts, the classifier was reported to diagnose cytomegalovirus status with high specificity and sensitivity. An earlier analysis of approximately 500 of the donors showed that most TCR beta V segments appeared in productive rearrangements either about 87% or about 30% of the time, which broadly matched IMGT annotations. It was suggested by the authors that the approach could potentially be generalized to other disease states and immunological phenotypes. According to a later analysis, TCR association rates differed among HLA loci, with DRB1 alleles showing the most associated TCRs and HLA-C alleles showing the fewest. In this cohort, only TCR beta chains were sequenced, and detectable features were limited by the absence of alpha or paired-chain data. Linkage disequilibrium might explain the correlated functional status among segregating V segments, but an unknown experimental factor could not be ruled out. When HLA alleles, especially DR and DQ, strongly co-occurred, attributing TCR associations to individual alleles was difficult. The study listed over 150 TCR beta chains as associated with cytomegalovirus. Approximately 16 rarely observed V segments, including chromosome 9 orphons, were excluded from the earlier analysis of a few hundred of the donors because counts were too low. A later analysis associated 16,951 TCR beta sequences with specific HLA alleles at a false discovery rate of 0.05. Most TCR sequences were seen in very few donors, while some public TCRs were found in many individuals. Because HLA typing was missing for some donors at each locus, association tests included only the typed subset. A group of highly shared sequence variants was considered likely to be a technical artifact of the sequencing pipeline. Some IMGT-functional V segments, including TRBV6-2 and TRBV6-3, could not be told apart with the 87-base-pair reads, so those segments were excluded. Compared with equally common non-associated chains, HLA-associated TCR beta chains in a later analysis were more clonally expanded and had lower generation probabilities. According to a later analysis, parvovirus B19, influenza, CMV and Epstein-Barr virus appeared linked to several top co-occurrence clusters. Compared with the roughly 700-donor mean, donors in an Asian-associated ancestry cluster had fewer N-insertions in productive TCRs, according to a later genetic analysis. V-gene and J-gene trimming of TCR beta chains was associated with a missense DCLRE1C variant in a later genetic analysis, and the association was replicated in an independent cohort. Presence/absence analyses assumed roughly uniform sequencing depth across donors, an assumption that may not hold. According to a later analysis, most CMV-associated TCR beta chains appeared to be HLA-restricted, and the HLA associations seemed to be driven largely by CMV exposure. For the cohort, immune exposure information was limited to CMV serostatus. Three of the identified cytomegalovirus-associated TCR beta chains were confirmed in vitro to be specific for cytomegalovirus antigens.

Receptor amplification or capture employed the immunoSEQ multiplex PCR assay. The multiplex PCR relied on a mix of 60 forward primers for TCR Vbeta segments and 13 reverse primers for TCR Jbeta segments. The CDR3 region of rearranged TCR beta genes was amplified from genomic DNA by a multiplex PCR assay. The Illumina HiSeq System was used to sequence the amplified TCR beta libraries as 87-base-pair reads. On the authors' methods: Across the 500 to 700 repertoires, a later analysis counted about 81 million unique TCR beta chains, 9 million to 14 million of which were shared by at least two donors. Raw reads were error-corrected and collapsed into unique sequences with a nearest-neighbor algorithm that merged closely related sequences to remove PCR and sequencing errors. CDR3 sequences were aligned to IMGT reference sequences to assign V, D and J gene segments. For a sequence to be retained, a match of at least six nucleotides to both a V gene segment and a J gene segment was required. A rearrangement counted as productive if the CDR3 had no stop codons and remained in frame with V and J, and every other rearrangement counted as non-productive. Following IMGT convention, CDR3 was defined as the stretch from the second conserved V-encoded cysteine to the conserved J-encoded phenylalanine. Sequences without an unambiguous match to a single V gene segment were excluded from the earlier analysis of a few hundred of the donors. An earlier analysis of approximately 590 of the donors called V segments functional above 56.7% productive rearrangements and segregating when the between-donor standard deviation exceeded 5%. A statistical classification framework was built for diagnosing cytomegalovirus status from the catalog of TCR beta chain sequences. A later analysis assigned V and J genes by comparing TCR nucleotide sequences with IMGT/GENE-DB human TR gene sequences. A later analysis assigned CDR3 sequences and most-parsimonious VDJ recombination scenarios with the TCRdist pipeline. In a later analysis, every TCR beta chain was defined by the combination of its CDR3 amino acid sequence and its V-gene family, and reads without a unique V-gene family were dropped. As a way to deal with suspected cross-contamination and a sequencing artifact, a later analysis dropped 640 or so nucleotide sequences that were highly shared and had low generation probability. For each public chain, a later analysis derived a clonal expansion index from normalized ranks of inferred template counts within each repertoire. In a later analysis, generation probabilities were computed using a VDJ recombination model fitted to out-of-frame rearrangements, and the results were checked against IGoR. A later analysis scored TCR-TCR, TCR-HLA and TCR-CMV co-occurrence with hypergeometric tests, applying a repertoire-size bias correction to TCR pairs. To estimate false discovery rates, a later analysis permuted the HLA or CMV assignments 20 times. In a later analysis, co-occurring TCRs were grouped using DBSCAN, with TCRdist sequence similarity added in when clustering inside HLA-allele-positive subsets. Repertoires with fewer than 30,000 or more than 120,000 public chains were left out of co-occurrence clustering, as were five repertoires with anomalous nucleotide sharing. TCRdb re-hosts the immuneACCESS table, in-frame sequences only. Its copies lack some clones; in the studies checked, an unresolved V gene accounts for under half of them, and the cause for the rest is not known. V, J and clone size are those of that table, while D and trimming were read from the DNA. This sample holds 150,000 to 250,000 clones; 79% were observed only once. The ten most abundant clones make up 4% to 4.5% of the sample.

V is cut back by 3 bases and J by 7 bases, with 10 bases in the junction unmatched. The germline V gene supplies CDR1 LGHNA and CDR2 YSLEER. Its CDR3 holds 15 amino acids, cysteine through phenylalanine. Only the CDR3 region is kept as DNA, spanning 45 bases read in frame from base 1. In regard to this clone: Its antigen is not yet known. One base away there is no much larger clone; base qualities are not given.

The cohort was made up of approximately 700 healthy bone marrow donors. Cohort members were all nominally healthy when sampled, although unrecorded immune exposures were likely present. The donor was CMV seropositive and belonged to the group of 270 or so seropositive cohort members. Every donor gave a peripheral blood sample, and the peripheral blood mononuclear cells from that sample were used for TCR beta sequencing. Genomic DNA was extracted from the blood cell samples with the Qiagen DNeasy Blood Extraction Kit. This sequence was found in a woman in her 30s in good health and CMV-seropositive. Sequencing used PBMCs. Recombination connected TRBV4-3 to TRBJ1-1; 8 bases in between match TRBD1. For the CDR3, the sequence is CASSHGQGSFGEAFF. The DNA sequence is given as TGCGCCAGCAGCCATGGACAGGGAAGTTTTGGTGAAGCTTTCTTT.